The 25 T cell receptor beta chains listed next were all sequenced from one sample in a study of T cells after yellow fever vaccination. TCRdb recomputed calls from the 5' RACE reads with MiXCR, one row per CDR3 protein. Of approximately 580,000 distinct CDR3 sequences detected, 17% appear once; the ten largest clones hold roughly a sixth. This specimen consisted of PBMCs, obtained 4 to 5 days after the first yellow fever vaccination. All receptors derive from a young man who received the YFV17D yellow fever vaccine.

V gene TRBV29-1 combines with J gene TRBJ1-1, with no clear D. The length of the CDR3 is 12 residues. CDR1 and CDR2 (germline): SQVTM, ANQGSEA. V was pared by 5 bases and J by 3 bases, with 10 bases between. CDR3 sequence (DNA): TGCAGCGTTAAGGGCCTGGACACTGAAGCTTTCTTT. Its protein is CSVKGLDTEAFF.

The table lists this clonotype with a few counts. The V and J genes are TRBV4-3 and TRBJ2-2; D not resolved. This CDR3 has 17 residues. Per the germline V gene, CDR1 is LGHNA and CDR2 is YSLEER. V shed 0 bases and J shed 0 bases, with 11 bases lying between them. The CDR3 nucleotides read TGCGCCAGCAGCCAAGATCCCCCGAGGACGAACACCGGGGAGCTGTTTTTT. Amino acid sequence: CASSQDPPRTNTGELFF.

This clonotype has ten or more counts. The V call is TRBV5-1, the J call TRBJ2-3; D is uncertain. V gave up 4 bases and J gave up 5 bases, with 14 bases separating them. CDR3 length: 14 residues. Germline CDR1 is SGHRS and CDR2 is YFSETQ. Here the CDR3 reads CASSLAAHQDTQYF. The DNA for the CDR3 is TGCGCCAGCAGCCTGGCAGCCCACCAAGATACGCAGTATTTT.

Concerning this clonotype: One end of the junction is discordant with germline, which a read error may explain. This chain links TRBV14 with TRBJ2-2; TRBD1 aligns across 11 bases. Germline CDR1 and CDR2: SGHDN and FVKESK. CDR3 length: 20 amino acids. CDR3 in DNA: TGTGTCAGCAGCCGAGAAGGATGGACAGGGGGCAGGGGGGACACCGGGGAGCTGTTTTTT. Protein product: CVSSREGWTGGRGDTGELFF.

The genes are TRBV5-1 and TRBJ2-1; 7 bases align to TRBD2. The CDR3 extends over 16 amino acids. With V trimmed by 1 base and J by 2 bases, 6 bases remained unmatched. Germline CDR1 reads SGHRS; CDR2 reads YFSETQ. The CDR3 loop reads CASSLQSSGAYNEQFF. The CDR3 region has the DNA TGCGCCAGCAGCTTGCAGTCTAGCGGTGCCTACAATGAGCAGTTCTTC.

This clonotype was counted many times. Here the CDR3 reads CASSLASTNPYEQYF. The CDR3 nucleotides are TGCGCCAGCAGCTTGGCCTCTACAAACCCCTACGAGCAGTACTTC. The chain carries TRBV5-1 and TRBJ2-7; D is unresolved. The CDR3 totals 15 residues. Trimming shortened V by 0 bases and J by 2 bases, and 12 bases separated the two germline ends. Germline CDR1 is SGHRS and CDR2 is YFSETQ.

This clonotype was observed a handful of times. The rearrangement uses TRBV7-3 and TRBJ2-1; D perhaps matches TRBD1 (6 bases). The CDR3 spans 15 residues. Deletions cut 2 bases from V and 2 bases from J, with 10 bases between. Per germline, CDR1 SGHTA and CDR2 FQGTGA. The CDR3 spells CASSLYRVTYNEQFF. DNA of the CDR3: TGTGCCAGCAGCTTATACAGGGTAACCTACAATGAGCAGTTCTTC.

This clonotype was counted a few times. The rearrangement joins TRBV2 to TRBJ2-5; D may be TRBD1 (5 bases). V was trimmed by 6 bases and J by 2 bases, leaving 10 bases between them. Germline assignment: CDR1 SNHLY and CDR2 FYNNEI. This CDR3 is built from 13 residues. CDR3 in DNA: TGTGCCAGCAGGGGGCCGCAGCAAGAGACCCAGTACTTC. Amino acids: CASRGPQQETQYF.

The J gene is TRBJ1-2, the V gene TRBV7-2, with unresolved D. The CDR3 consists of 12 residues. The V gene's germline CDR1 is SGHTA and CDR2 FQGNSA. The V end lost 5 bases, the J end lost 3 bases, and 7 bases lay between the germline ends. DNA of the CDR3: TGTGCCAGCAGCATGGACTACTATGGCTACACCTTC. This sequence encodes CASSMDYYGYTF.

This chain links TRBV21-1 with TRBJ2-2; the table names TRBD2, a call not compared with the DNA. TRBV21-1 is labeled a pseudogene. CDR3 length: 18 amino acids. The CDR3 DNA is TGTGCCAGCAGCTTTCCTTCTAGCGGGGGGGGGAACACCGGGGAGCTGTTTTTT. It specifies CASSFPSSGGGNTGELFF.

This clonotype was found a few times. The gene calls are TRBV7-9 and TRBJ2-1; D is unresolved. From germline, CDR1 is SEHNR and CDR2 FQNEAQ (reference sequence). The CDR3 spans 13 residues. V dropped 3 bases and J dropped 8 bases, with 11 bases sitting between them. CDR3 region: CASSFRVSDEQFF. The CDR3, as DNA: TGTGCCAGCAGCTTTAGGGTCTCGGATGAGCAGTTCTTC.

In this sample, this clonotype turned up a few times. The chain links TRBV18 to TRBJ1-5; 11 bases are a match to TRBD1. This CDR3 is 14 amino acids long. J was trimmed by 7 bases and V by 6 bases; bases with no gene match: 5. The germline V gene has CDR1 KGHSH and CDR2 LQKENI. The CDR3 loop reads CASSQGTGGQPQHF. DNA for the CDR3: TGTGCCAGCTCGCAAGGGACAGGGGGACAGCCCCAGCATTTT.

This chain uses TRBV20-1 with TRBJ2-1; TRBD2 might be the D (6 bases). Per germline, CDR1 DFQATT and CDR2 SNEGSKA (reference sequence). This CDR3 region has 14 residues. V shed 0 bases and J shed 10 bases, with 16 bases lying between them. The CDR3 reads CSARDRRGRWEQFF. CDR3 sequence (DNA): TGCAGTGCTAGAGATCGGCGGGGCCGATGGGAGCAGTTCTTC.

This chain links TRBV5-5 with TRBJ1-1; 9 bases are a match to TRBD1. V gave up 3 bases and J gave up 8 bases; unmatched junction bases: 11. Germline V gene data show CDR1 as SGHKS and CDR2 as YYEKEE (reference sequence). The CDR3 extends over 15 amino acids. CDR3 amino acids: CASSYRGQGLREAFF. CDR3 coding DNA: TGTGCCAGCAGCTACAGGGGACAGGGACTTCGAGAAGCTTTCTTT. The variable domain in full, completed from reference TRBV5-5 and TRBJ1-1, reads DAGVTQSPTHLIKTRGQQVTLRCSPISGHKSVSWYQQVLGQGPQFIFQYYEKEERGRGNFPDRFSARQFPNYSSELNVNALLLGDSALYLCASSYRGQGLREAFFGQGTRLTVV.

The chain couples TRBV2 to TRBJ2-1; 8 nucleotides match TRBD1. The V and J ends lost 6 bases and 0 bases, in that order; junction bases with no gene match: 4. The CDR3 totals 15 residues. Germline V lookup: CDR1 SNHLY, CDR2 FYNNEI. The CDR3 nucleotides are TGTGCCAGCAGGGACAGGGTCTACTCCTACAATGAGCAGTTCTTC. Translating gives CASRDRVYSYNEQFF. Full variable domain (missing parts from reference TRBV2 and TRBJ2-1): EPEVTQTPSHQVTQMGQEVILRCVPISNHLYFYWYRQILGQKVEFLVSFYNNEISEKSEIFDDQFSVERPDGSNFTLKIRSTKLEDSAMYFCASRDRVYSYNEQFFGPGTRLTVL.

The chain employs TRBV7-9 and TRBJ2-7; a possible D gene is TRBD1 (6 bases). The V gene's germline CDR1 is SEHNR and CDR2 FQNEAQ (reference sequence). CDR3 size: 13 residues. V was shortened by 5 bases and J by 6 bases, with 14 bases between the two germline ends. In DNA, the CDR3 is TGTGCCAGCAGCCTCGGGACAACTTTCGAGCAGTACGTC. Translated: CASSLGTTFEQYV.

J is TRBJ2-7 and V is TRBV5-1; TRBD1 aligns across 8 bases. Per germline, CDR1 SGHRS and CDR2 YFSETQ. V was clipped by 1 base and J by 0 bases; unmatched bases: 12. This CDR3 has 18 residues. This chain's CDR3 is CASSLSPAGQGNSYEQYF. CDR3 coding DNA: TGCGCCAGCAGCTTGTCTCCGGCCGGACAGGGCAACTCCTACGAGCAGTACTTC.

This clonotype was observed a few times. The chain links TRBV21-1 to TRBJ2-7; the listed D gene, TRBD1, was not tested against the DNA. TRBV21-1 is a pseudogene. CDR3 length: 15 residues. The CDR3 here is CASSITRGGVYEQYV. In DNA form, the CDR3 reads TGTGCCAGCAGCATAACGCGGGGGGGGGTCTACGAGCAGTACGTC.

J is TRBJ1-4 and V is TRBV5-1, with D uncertain. Germline V gene data show CDR1 as SGHRS and CDR2 as YFSETQ. The CDR3 consists of 13 residues. V lost 1 base and J lost 8, with 9 bases in between. CDR3 DNA sequence: TGCGCCAGCAGCTTGTCAGGTTCGGAAAAACTGTTTTTT. This encodes CASSLSGSEKLFF.

This chain joins TRBV4-1 and TRBJ2-3; possible D gene TRBD2, 6 bases. Trimming left V 0 bases short and J 0 bases short, with 13 bases between. The germline gives CDR1 MGHRA, CDR2 YSYEKL. CDR3 length equals 17 residues. The CDR3 sequence: CASSQEGPGTSTDTQYF. CDR3 sequence (DNA): TGCGCCAGCAGCCAAGAGGGTCCCGGGACTAGCACAGATACGCAGTATTTT.

This clonotype came up a few times. The chain uses TRBV9 and TRBJ2-7; 9 bases align to TRBD2. CDR1 is SGDLS and CDR2 is YYNGEE in the germline V gene. CDR3 length: 15 residues. Losses at the gene ends were 0 bases for V and 4 bases for J; bases not matched to a gene: 5. CDR3 amino acids: CASSVGSSGAYEQYF. Written as DNA, the CDR3 is TGTGCCAGCAGCGTAGGGTCTAGCGGGGCATACGAGCAGTACTTC. The whole variable domain, filled in from reference TRBV9 and TRBJ2-7, reads DSGVTQTPKHLITATGQRVTLRCSPRSGDLSVYWYQQSLDQGLQFLIQYYNGEERAKGNILERFSAQQFPDLHSELNLSSLELGDSALYFCASSVGSSGAYEQYFGPGTRLTVT.

This clonotype has more than one count but fewer than ten. The CDR3 sequence is CASSVGNRPYNEQFF. CDR3 nucleotide sequence: TGTGCCAGCAGCGTAGGAAATAGGCCCTACAATGAGCAGTTCTTC. The chain joins TRBV9 to TRBJ2-1; no clear D. The CDR3 has 15 residues. The ends were cut back, 0 bases at V and 2 bases at J, with 9 bases in the middle. Germline assignment: CDR1 SGDLS and CDR2 YYNGEE.

This chain connects TRBV6-1 to TRBJ2-2; 7 bases are shared with TRBD2. Trimming at V came to 8 bases and at J to 3 bases, leaving 6 bases not matched to a gene. The CDR3 sequence is 14 residues long. Germline lookup yields CDR1 MNHNS and CDR2 SASEGT. The CDR3 here is CASGAGSDTGELFF. Written as DNA, the CDR3 is TGTGCCAGCGGAGCGGGGAGCGACACCGGGGAGCTGTTTTTT.

V gene TRBV6-2 or TRBV6-3 combines with J gene TRBJ2-7, with 15 bases aligning to TRBD2. Germline assignment: CDR1 MNHEY and CDR2 SVGEGT. Trimming removed 5 bases from V and 2 bases from J; junction bases left unmatched: 1. The CDR3 has 15 residues. CDR3 in amino acids: CASSGTSGGTYEQYV. The CDR3 nucleotides are TGTGCCAGCAGTGGGACTAGCGGGGGGACCTACGAGCAGTACGTC.

The chain employs TRBV7-2 and TRBJ2-7; perhaps TRBD1 as D (5 bases). Looked up from germline, CDR1 is SGHTA and CDR2 is FQGNSA. Trimming pared 10 bases from V and 2 bases from J, leaving 15 bases between. The CDR3 is 13 amino acids. The CDR3 spells CATNQGRAYEQYF. The CDR3 region has the DNA TGTGCCACCAATCAGGGCAGGGCCTACGAGCAGTACTTC.